This T cell receptor beta chain was sequenced during a study of T cell repertoires in cytomegalovirus infection. Findings and limits, study-wide: The study identified carriers of CMV plus the relevant HLA from cumulative public TCR beta family frequency.

In its sample, this clonotype was seen many times. Its specificity is unknown. The length of the CDR3 is 15 residues. The V gene lost 3 bases and the J gene lost 5 bases, with 16 bases spanning the gap. TCRdb ran MiXCR on the reads and lists one entry per CDR3 protein. The table lists approximately 73,000 distinct CDR3 sequences, about 37% of them singletons. The TCR comes from a human donor in good health (CMV status not recorded). Some clones in this sample may be carry-over from other donors' samples. Sample: CD8+ T cells from cultured PBMCs, taken from culture after CMV antigen stimulation. The chain combines TRBV12-3 or TRBV12-4 with TRBJ2-5; D gene uncertain. The CDR3, as DNA: TGTGCCAGCAGTTTCGACTCTATAGTGTGGGAGACCCAGTACTTC. It encodes CASSFDSIVWETQYF.